This T cell receptor beta chain was recovered during a study of T-cell reconstitution after alpha-beta-depleted transplantation in children. Study conclusions and caveats: Newly made T cells mostly supplied T-cell counts and diversity one year after transplant.

Using unique molecular identifiers, the investigators prepared the TCRbeta library. From the PCR reads, TCRdb called clonotypes with MiXCR, one entry per CDR3 protein. The profile covers around 300,000 distinct CDR3 sequences, with roughly 9.1% appearing a single time and around 7.5% taken by the ten largest. Comments on this clonotype: The antigen is not known.

The CDR3 contains 15 residues. CDR1 SGHTA and CDR2 FQGNSA come from the germline V gene. V shed 1 base and J shed 0 bases, with 9 bases lying between them. V is TRBV7-2 and J is TRBJ1-1; no definite D call. The source is a boy less than two years old with acute myeloid leukemia, due to receive a stem cell transplant. The sample consisted of PBMCs, taken before TCRalphabeta/CD19-depleted stem cell transplant. This CDR3 reads CASSLGSPVNTEAFF. In DNA, the CDR3 is TGTGCCAGCAGCTTAGGTAGTCCGGTGAACACTGAAGCTTTCTTT.